This T cell receptor (beta chain) was identified during a study of CXCR3-negative and CXCR3-positive naive CD8 T cells. The study, taken as a whole, reports: With CXCR3 expression partially decreased after cryopreservation, most assays relied on fresh PBMCs. Similar TRBV-TRBJ gene usage was seen in naive CXCR3-negative and CXCR3-positive cells, but not in memory cells.

A note on this clonotype: Its antigen is currently unknown.

In germline, CDR1 is LGHNT, CDR2 FRNRAP. The CDR3 spans 13 residues. Through 5' RACE with UMI labels, the TRB cDNA libraries were prepared. One entry per CDR3 protein, without DNA, is what TCRdb gives after re-calling the 5' RACE reads. Its table lists about 40,000 distinct CDR3 sequences. The chain carries TRBV12-5 and TRBJ1-5; without DNA, the TCRdb call of TRBD1 cannot be checked. Sequenced: memory CD8+ T cells from blood. This receptor was obtained from a human donor in good health. Some clones in this sample may be carry-over from other donors' samples. The CDR3 sequence is CASKTGGKGPQHF. The full variable domain, in which reference TRBV12-5 and TRBJ1-5 provide the parts outside the CDR3, is DARVTQTPRHKVTEMGQEVTMRCQPILGHNTVFWYRQTMMQGLELLAYFRNRAPLDDSGMPKDRFSAEMPDATLATLKIQPSEPRDSAVYFCASKTGGKGPQHFGDGTRLSIL.